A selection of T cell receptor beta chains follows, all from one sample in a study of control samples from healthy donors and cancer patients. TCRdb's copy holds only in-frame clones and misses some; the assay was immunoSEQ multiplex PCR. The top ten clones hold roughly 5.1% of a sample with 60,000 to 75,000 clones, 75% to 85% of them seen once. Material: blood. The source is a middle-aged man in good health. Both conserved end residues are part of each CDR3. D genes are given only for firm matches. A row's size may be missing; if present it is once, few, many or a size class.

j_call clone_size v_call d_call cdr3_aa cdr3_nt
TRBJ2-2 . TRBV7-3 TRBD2 CASSLTPAGDSAGELFF TGTGCCAGCAGCTTAACGCCAGCGGGAGATTCGGCCGGGGAGCTGTTTTTT
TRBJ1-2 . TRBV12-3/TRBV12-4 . CASSGGFNYGYTF TGTGCCAGCAGCGGAGGGTTTAACTATGGCTACACCTTC
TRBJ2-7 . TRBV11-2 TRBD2 CASSFRRRGATYEQYF TGTGCCAGCAGCTTTCGTCGGCGGGGGGCCACCTACGAGCAGTACTTC
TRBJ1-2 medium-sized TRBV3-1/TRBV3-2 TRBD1 CASSQGGTGTYGYTF TGTGCCAGCAGCCAAGGTGGGACAGGAACCTATGGCTACACCTTC
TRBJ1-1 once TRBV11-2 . CASSLSMNTEAFF TGTGCCAGCAGCTTGTCCATGAACACTGAAGCTTTCTTT
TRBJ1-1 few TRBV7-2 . CASSRIEGTAEAFF TGTGCCAGCAGCCGGATAGAGGGAACCGCTGAAGCTTTCTTT
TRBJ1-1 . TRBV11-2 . CASSFTRTEAFF TGTGCCAGCAGCTTCACGAGAACTGAAGCTTTCTTT
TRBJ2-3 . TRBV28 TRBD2 CASSLVAGGRDGDTQYF TGTGCCAGCAGTCTCGTAGCGGGAGGGAGGGATGGAGATACGCAGTATTTT
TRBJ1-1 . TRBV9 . CASSVVSQGWNTEAFF TGTGCCAGCAGCGTAGTTTCCCAGGGTTGGAACACTGAAGCTTTCTTT
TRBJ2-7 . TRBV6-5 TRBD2 CASSSGRPPQYEQYF TGTGCCAGCAGTAGCGGGAGGCCTCCTCAGTACGAGCAGTACTTC
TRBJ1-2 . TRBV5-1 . CASRVGTSGYTF TGCGCCAGCAGGGTAGGGACTTCTGGCTACACCTTC
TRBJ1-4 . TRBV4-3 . CASSRDFNEKLFF TGCGCCAGCAGCCGGGACTTTAATGAAAAACTGTTTTTT
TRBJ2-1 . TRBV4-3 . CASSQEGASRRGEQFF TGCGCCAGCAGCCAAGAGGGGGCCAGCCGAAGAGGTGAGCAGTTCTTC
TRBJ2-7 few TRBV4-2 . CASSQVGSAGNSYEQYF TGTGCCAGCAGCCAAGTCGGCTCGGCAGGCAACTCCTACGAGCAGTACTTC
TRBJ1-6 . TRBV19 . CATGQGSSYNSPLHF TGTGCAACGGGGCAGGGGAGCTCCTATAATTCACCCCTCCACTTT
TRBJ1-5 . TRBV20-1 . CSASPLGGNQPQHF TGCAGTGCTAGTCCCCTTGGGGGCAATCAGCCCCAGCATTTT
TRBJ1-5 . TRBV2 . CASSSRGQPQHF TGTGCCAGCAGCTCGAGGGGGCAGCCCCAGCATTTT
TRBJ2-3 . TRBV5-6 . CASSRLMEGSGTQYF TGTGCCAGCAGCCGTCTGATGGAGGGCTCAGGTACGCAGTATTTT
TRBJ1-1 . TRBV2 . CASRAESPEAFF TGTGCCAGCAGGGCTGAATCCCCTGAAGCTTTCTTT